The rows below give T cell receptor beta chains drawn from one sample of a study of blood T cell repertoires in COVID-19. This table comes from immunoSEQ multiplex PCR, and its TCRdb copy is limited to in-frame clones, with some not included. Among around 67,000 clones listed, about 90% were seen once. Sequences were obtained from peripheral blood. The receptors originated from a human donor in a cohort sampled during active COVID-19. CDR3s include the opening cysteine and the closing phenylalanine or tryptophan. The D gene is left open where the match is weak. Clone size is stated in some rows and not others, as once, few, many or a class when expanded.

size: few; J: TRBJ2-7; V: TRBV19; D: TRBD1; length: 14; CDR3: CASSPGTGSYEQYF; DNA: TGTGCCAGTAGTCCCGGGACAGGTTCCTACGAGCAGTACTTC
size: -; J: TRBJ1-3; V: TRBV11-2; D: -; length: 18; CDR3: CASSLGRGGGPTGNTIYF; DNA: TGTGCCAGCAGCTTAGGAAGGGGAGGAGGCCCAACTGGAAACACCATATATTTT
size: -; J: TRBJ1-1; V: TRBV19; D: TRBD1; length: 13; CDR3: CASSLTGKSEAFF; DNA: TGTGCCAGTAGCCTGACAGGGAAGTCTGAAGCTTTCTTT
size: -; J: TRBJ1-6; V: TRBV20-1; D: -; length: 12; CDR3: CSASDPNSPLHF; DNA: TGCAGTGCTAGTGACCCGAATTCACCCCTCCACTTT
size: -; J: TRBJ1-1; V: TRBV19; D: -; length: 13; CDR3: CASQLTRSTEAFF; DNA: TGTGCCAGCCAACTGACGCGGAGCACTGAAGCTTTCTTT
size: -; J: TRBJ1-5; V: TRBV19; D: TRBD1; length: 15; CDR3: CASSTPGGSNQPQHF; DNA: TGTGCCAGTAGTACCCCAGGGGGTAGCAATCAGCCCCAGCATTTT
size: -; J: TRBJ2-7; V: TRBV5-6; D: -; length: 15; CDR3: CASSLISRGPYEQYF; DNA: TGTGCCAGCAGCTTGATCTCCCGGGGTCCCTACGAGCAGTACTTC
size: -; J: TRBJ1-1; V: TRBV27; D: -; length: 13; CDR3: CASFSDRDTEAFF; DNA: TGTGCCAGCTTCTCCGATCGGGACACTGAAGCTTTCTTT
size: -; J: TRBJ1-5; V: TRBV5-6; D: -; length: 12; CDR3: CASSSLGQPQHF; DNA: TGTGCCAGCAGCTCCCTAGGACAGCCCCAGCATTTT
size: -; J: TRBJ1-2; V: TRBV5-6; D: -; length: 14; CDR3: CASSSAPGIYGYTF; DNA: TGTGCCAGCAGCTCCGCCCCAGGGATCTATGGCTACACCTTC
size: -; J: TRBJ1-6; V: TRBV6-6; D: -; length: 15; CDR3: CASSYRSESNSPLHF; DNA: TGTGCCAGCAGTTACAGATCTGAGAGTAATTCACCCCTCCACTTT
size: once; J: TRBJ1-2; V: TRBV5-4; D: TRBD1; length: 14; CDR3: CASSSQGRNYGYTF; DNA: TGTGCCAGCAGTTCACAGGGGAGAAACTATGGCTACACCTTC
size: once; J: TRBJ2-7; V: TRBV18; D: TRBD2; length: 15; CDR3: CASSRTSGGAYEQYF; DNA: TGTGCCAGCTCACGGACTAGCGGGGGGGCCTACGAGCAGTACTTC
size: -; J: TRBJ2-7; V: TRBV12-3/TRBV12-4; D: -; length: 11; CDR3: CASSPSYEQYF; DNA: TGTGCCAGCAGTCCTTCCTACGAGCAGTACTTC
size: -; J: TRBJ2-7; V: TRBV18; D: TRBD1; length: 13; CDR3: CASSPGQGAEQYF; DNA: TGTGCCAGCTCACCCGGACAGGGCGCCGAGCAGTACTTC
size: -; J: TRBJ1-4; V: TRBV13; D: -; length: 18; CDR3: CASSLVGSLHSFNEKLFF; DNA: TGTGCCAGCAGCTTAGTGGGCAGTCTGCACTCCTTTAATGAAAAACTGTTTTTT
size: -; J: TRBJ2-7; V: TRBV6-5; D: TRBD1; length: 15; CDR3: CASSYAGTGAYEQYF; DNA: TGTGCCAGCAGTTACGCCGGGACAGGGGCCTACGAGCAGTACTTC
size: -; J: TRBJ2-7; V: TRBV15; D: -; length: 11; CDR3: CATSSSYEQYF; DNA: TGTGCCACCAGCAGTTCGTACGAGCAGTACTTC
size: -; J: TRBJ1-1; V: TRBV27; D: -; length: 15; CDR3: CASNLRGAVNTEAFF; DNA: TGTGCCAGCAATCTTCGGGGGGCCGTGAACACTGAAGCTTTCTTT
size: -; J: TRBJ2-7; V: TRBV6-1; D: TRBD2; length: 15; CDR3: CASSEGGGSSYEQYF; DNA: TGTGCCAGCAGTGAAGGGGGGGGGAGCTCCTACGAGCAGTACTTC
size: -; J: TRBJ1-4; V: TRBV25-1; D: -; length: 15; CDR3: CASSEGRSSNEKLFF; DNA: TGTGCCAGCAGTGAAGGAAGGAGTTCTAATGAAAAACTGTTTTTT
size: -; J: TRBJ2-7; V: TRBV19; D: TRBD1; length: 15; CDR3: CASSMGWTGGYEQYF; DNA: TGTGCCAGTAGTATGGGGTGGACAGGGGGCTACGAGCAGTACTTC
size: -; J: TRBJ1-5; V: TRBV6-1; D: -; length: 16; CDR3: CASSGRGQFYNQPQHF; DNA: TGTGCCAGCAGTGGACGCGGACAGTTTTATAATCAGCCCCAGCATTTT
size: -; J: TRBJ1-1; V: TRBV19; D: -; length: 12; CDR3: CASSWSNTEAFF; DNA: TGTGCCAGTAGCTGGAGCAACACTGAAGCTTTCTTT
size: -; J: TRBJ1-1; V: TRBV29-1; D: -; length: 12; CDR3: CSGLGLNTEAFF; DNA: TGCAGCGGCCTCGGACTAAACACTGAAGCTTTCTTT
size: -; J: TRBJ2-7; V: TRBV11-3; D: -; length: 13; CDR3: CASSLTATYEQYF; DNA: TGTGCCAGCAGCTTAACGGCGACTTACGAGCAGTACTTC
size: -; J: TRBJ1-3; V: TRBV5-6; D: -; length: 14; CDR3: CASIQGGSGNTIYF; DNA: TGTGCCAGCATCCAGGGAGGGTCTGGAAACACCATATATTTT
size: once; J: TRBJ1-4; V: TRBV9; D: TRBD1; length: 15; CDR3: CASSPWTGGDEKLFF; DNA: TGTGCCAGCAGCCCATGGACAGGGGGGGATGAAAAACTGTTTTTT
size: -; J: TRBJ1-1; V: TRBV27; D: TRBD1; length: 14; CDR3: CASSTATGEAEAFF; DNA: TGTGCCAGCAGTACCGCGACAGGGGAGGCTGAAGCTTTCTTT
size: -; J: TRBJ2-5; V: TRBV5-1; D: -; length: 11; CDR3: CASSLQETQYF; DNA: TGCGCCAGCAGCCTCCAAGAGACCCAGTACTTC
size: -; J: TRBJ1-1; V: TRBV9; D: TRBD1; length: 15; CDR3: CASSERDSLNTEAFF; DNA: TGTGCCAGCAGCGAGAGGGACAGCCTGAACACTGAAGCTTTCTTT
size: -; J: TRBJ1-2; V: TRBV11-2; D: -; length: 14; CDR3: CASSSVRGSNGYTF; DNA: TGTGCCAGCAGCTCTGTTCGGGGAAGTAATGGCTACACCTTC
size: -; J: TRBJ1-5; V: TRBV28; D: -; length: 13; CDR3: CASRGQFNQPQHF; DNA: TGTGCCAGCAGAGGACAGTTCAATCAGCCCCAGCATTTT
size: -; J: TRBJ2-7; V: TRBV9; D: TRBD1; length: 14; CDR3: CASSLGQGAYEQYF; DNA: TGTGCCAGCAGCCTGGGACAGGGGGCTTACGAGCAGTACTTC
size: -; J: TRBJ2-3; V: TRBV9; D: -; length: 16; CDR3: CASSVTGLINTDTQYF; DNA: TGTGCCAGCAGCGTCACCGGACTTATCAACACAGATACGCAGTATTTT
size: -; J: TRBJ2-1; V: TRBV29-1; D: TRBD1; length: 20; CDR3: CSVDDGGQGTPTGLYNEQFF; DNA: TGCAGCGTTGACGATGGGGGACAGGGGACCCCCACGGGCCTTTACAATGAGCAGTTCTTC
size: -; J: TRBJ2-7; V: TRBV27; D: TRBD1; length: 14; CDR3: CASSLGQGAYEQYF; DNA: TGTGCCAGCAGTTTAGGGCAGGGGGCCTACGAGCAGTACTTC
size: few; J: TRBJ1-1; V: TRBV30; D: -; length: 14; CDR3: CAWSVSVANTEAFF; DNA: TGTGCCTGGAGTGTATCGGTTGCGAACACTGAAGCTTTCTTT
size: few; J: TRBJ1-1; V: TRBV7-9; D: TRBD1; length: 16; CDR3: CASSYIDLPGGSEAFF; DNA: TGTGCCAGCAGTTACATAGACCTCCCAGGGGGCTCTGAAGCTTTCTTT
size: -; J: TRBJ2-1; V: TRBV11-2; D: TRBD2; length: 16; CDR3: CANSLGKGTRNNEQFF; DNA: TGTGCCAACAGCTTGGGTAAAGGGACTAGGAACAATGAGCAGTTCTTC
size: -; J: TRBJ2-1; V: TRBV27; D: -; length: 12; CDR3: CASSFKGNEQFF; DNA: TGTGCCAGCAGTTTTAAGGGGAATGAGCAGTTCTTC
size: -; J: TRBJ1-1; V: TRBV4-3; D: -; length: 14; CDR3: CASSQVGGNTEAFF; DNA: TGCGCCAGCAGCCAAGTGGGAGGGAACACTGAAGCTTTCTTT
size: -; J: TRBJ2-7; V: TRBV6-2/TRBV6-3; D: -; length: 13; CDR3: CASSWTRQGEQYF; DNA: TGTGCCAGCAGTTGGACACGGCAAGGGGAGCAGTACTTC
size: -; J: TRBJ2-7; V: TRBV27; D: -; length: 14; CDR3: CASSSNTGAGEQYF; DNA: TGTGCCAGCAGCAGTAATACAGGGGCGGGAGAGCAGTACTTC
size: -; J: TRBJ2-7; V: TRBV28; D: -; length: 16; CDR3: CASSLSFPGRLYEQYF; DNA: TGTGCCAGCAGTTTATCCTTCCCGGGTCGACTCTACGAGCAGTACTTC
size: -; J: TRBJ1-4; V: TRBV5-1; D: TRBD1; length: 15; CDR3: CASSLAGTVNEKLFF; DNA: TGCGCCAGCAGCTTGGCCGGGACAGTTAATGAAAAACTGTTTTTT
size: -; J: TRBJ2-7; V: TRBV27; D: TRBD2; length: 15; CDR3: CASSMGLAYVSEQYF; DNA: TGTGCCAGCAGTATGGGACTAGCTTACGTTTCCGAGCAGTACTTC
size: -; J: TRBJ1-2; V: TRBV6-5; D: -; length: 13; CDR3: CASSLSRDYGYTF; DNA: TGTGCCAGCAGTTTGTCCCGGGACTATGGCTACACCTTC
size: -; J: TRBJ1-1; V: TRBV7-3; D: TRBD1; length: 13; CDR3: CASSSRGQTEAFF; DNA: TGTGCCAGCAGCTCCAGGGGGCAGACTGAAGCTTTCTTT
size: -; J: TRBJ1-1; V: TRBV3-1/TRBV3-2; D: TRBD1; length: 16; CDR3: CASSHQWTGWNTEAFF; DNA: TGTGCCAGCAGCCACCAGTGGACAGGGTGGAACACTGAAGCTTTCTTT